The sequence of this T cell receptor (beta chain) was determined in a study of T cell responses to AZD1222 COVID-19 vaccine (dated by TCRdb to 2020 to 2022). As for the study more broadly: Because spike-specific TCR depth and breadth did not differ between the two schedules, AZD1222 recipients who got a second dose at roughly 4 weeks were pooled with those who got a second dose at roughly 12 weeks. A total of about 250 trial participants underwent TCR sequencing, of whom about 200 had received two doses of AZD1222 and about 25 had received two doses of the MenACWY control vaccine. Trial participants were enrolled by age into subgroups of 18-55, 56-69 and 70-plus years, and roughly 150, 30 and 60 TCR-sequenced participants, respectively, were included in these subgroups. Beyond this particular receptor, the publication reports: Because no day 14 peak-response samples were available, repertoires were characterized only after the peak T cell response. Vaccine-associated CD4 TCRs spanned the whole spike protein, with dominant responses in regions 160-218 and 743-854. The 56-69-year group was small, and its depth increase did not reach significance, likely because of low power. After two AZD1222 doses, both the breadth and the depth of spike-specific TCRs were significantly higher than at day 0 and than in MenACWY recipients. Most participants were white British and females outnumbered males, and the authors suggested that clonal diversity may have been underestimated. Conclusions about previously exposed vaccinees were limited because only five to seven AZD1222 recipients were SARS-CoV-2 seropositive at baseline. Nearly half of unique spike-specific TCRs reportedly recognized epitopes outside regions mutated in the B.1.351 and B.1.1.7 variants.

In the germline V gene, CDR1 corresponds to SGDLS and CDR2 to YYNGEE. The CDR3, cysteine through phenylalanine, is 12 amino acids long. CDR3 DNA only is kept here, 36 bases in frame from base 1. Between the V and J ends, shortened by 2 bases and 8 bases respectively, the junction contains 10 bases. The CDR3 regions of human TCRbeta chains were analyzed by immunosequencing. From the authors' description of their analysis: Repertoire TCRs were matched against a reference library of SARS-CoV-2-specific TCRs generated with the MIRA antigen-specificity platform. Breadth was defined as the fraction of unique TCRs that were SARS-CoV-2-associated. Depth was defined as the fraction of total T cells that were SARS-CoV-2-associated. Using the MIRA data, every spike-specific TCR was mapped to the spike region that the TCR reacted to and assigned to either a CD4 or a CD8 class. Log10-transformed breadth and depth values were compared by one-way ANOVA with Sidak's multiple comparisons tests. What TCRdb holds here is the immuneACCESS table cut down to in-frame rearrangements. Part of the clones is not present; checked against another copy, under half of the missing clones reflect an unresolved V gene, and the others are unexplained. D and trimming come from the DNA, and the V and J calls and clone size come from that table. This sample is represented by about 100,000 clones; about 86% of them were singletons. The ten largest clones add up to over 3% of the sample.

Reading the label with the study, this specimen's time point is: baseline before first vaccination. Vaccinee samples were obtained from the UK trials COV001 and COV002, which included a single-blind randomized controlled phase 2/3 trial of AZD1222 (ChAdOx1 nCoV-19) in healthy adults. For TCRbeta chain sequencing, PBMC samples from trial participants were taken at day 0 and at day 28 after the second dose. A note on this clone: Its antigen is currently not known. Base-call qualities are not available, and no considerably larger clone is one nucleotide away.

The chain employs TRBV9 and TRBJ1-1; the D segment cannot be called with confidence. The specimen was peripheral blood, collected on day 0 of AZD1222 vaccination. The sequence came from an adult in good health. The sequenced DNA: TGTGCCAGCAGCGTTTTTTTTAACGAAGCTTTCTTT. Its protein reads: CASSVFFNEAFF.